This T cell receptor (beta chain) originates from a study of blood T cells in healthy people across ages. Study-wide results and caveats: More naive CD4+ cells and higher diversity marked long-lived donors relative to aged donors.

A note on this clonotype: The antigen remains unidentified.

This CDR3 has 16 residues. The germline V gene has CDR1 SQVTM and CDR2 ANQGSEA. J was trimmed by 4 bases and V by 7 bases; bases with no gene match: 16. The second PCR ran roughly 6 to 11 cycles with a sample-barcoded 5' primer and J-beta primers. TCRdb itself ran the 5' RACE reads through MiXCR, one entry per CDR3 protein. The table records approximately 790,000 distinct CDR3 sequences, 62% of them present only once. Material for sequencing was blood. The source of this sequence is a man under 40 in good health. The chain joins TRBV29-1 to TRBJ2-3, with 8 bases lining up with TRBD2. CDR3 residues: CSAHERRGAIADTQYF. The CDR3 DNA is TGCAGCGCTCACGAGAGGCGGGGGGCCATTGCAGATACGCAGTATTTT.